Below, one T cell receptor (beta chain) is given with its context. CDR1 is SQVTM and CDR2 is ANQGSEA in the germline V gene. The CDR3 spans 12 residues. Deletions cut 2 bases from V and 9 bases from J, with 11 bases between. Attached unique molecular identifiers marked individual cDNA molecules. TCRdb reprocessed the 5' RACE reads with MiXCR, giving one entry per CDR3 protein. The sample yields around 46,000 distinct CDR3 sequences, 9.5% to 13% seen once. The data are from a study of early T cells in non-severe SARS-CoV-2 infection. The V and J genes are TRBV29-1 and TRBJ2-1; either TRBD1 or TRBD2 may supply D (5 bases each). The sequence derives from an adult who was a healthcare worker with PCR-confirmed SARS-CoV-2 infection or an uninfected control (not recorded which). Sequenced: whole blood. CDR3 nucleotides: TGCAGCGTTGAAAGGGGTCGGGGTGAGCAGTTCTTC. Residues: CSVERGRGEQFF.